One and the same sample provided the 28 T cell receptor beta chains below, sequenced in a study of OX40 agonist ivuxolimab in advanced cancers. Only in-frame clones appear in the TCRdb table, and some are missing; sequencing was by immunoSEQ multiplex PCR. In the table there are tens of thousands of clones, roughly 80% of which are singletons. This specimen consisted of CD4+ or CD8+ T cells sorted from blood, obtained in a trial of the OX40 agonist ivuxolimab. The source of these receptors is an adult with an advanced solid tumor such as melanoma, head and neck, liver or kidney cancer.

The count of this clone is one. The chain combines TRBV7-9 with TRBJ2-5, with a tentative D call TRBD2 (5 bases). Trimming left V 1 base short and J 2 bases short, with 11 bases between. CDR3 length equals 15 residues. The germline V gene has CDR1 SEHNR and CDR2 FQNEAQ (reference sequence). The CDR3 loop reads CASSLGLRVQETQYF. In DNA, the CDR3 is TGTGCCAGCAGCTTAGGGCTGAGGGTACAAGAGACCCAGTACTTC.

The chain recombines TRBV18 with TRBJ1-1, with D possibly TRBD1 on 6 matching bases. Trimming cost V 3 bases and J 5 bases, with 19 bases left between them. This CDR3 has 16 residues. Germline V gene sequence: CDR1 KGHSH, CDR2 LQKENI. CDR3 DNA: TGTGCCAGCTCACCCGACAGGACCGTTCGACGAACTGAAGCTTTCTTT. It yields the protein CASSPDRTVRRTEAFF.

The chain employs TRBV7-8 and TRBJ2-1, with 11 bases lining up with TRBD2. Germline loops: CDR1 SGHVS, CDR2 FQNEAQ. The CDR3 runs to 19 residues. The trim removed 5 bases at V and 0 bases at J, leaving 12 bases unmatched. As DNA, the CDR3 is TGTGCCAGCAGCACTACAGGGACTAGCGGCCTGAGCTCCTACAATGAGCAGTTCTTC. The encoded protein is CASSTTGTSGLSSYNEQFF.

The rearrangement joins TRBV7-2 to TRBJ2-3, with D uncertain. Germline CDR1 and CDR2: SGHTA and FQGNSA. This CDR3 comprises 14 residues. Between the trimmed V and J ends, which lost 4 bases and 4 bases, there was a span of 12 bases. CDR3 sequence reads: CASSSQVISDTQYF. DNA for the CDR3: TGTGCCAGCAGCTCCCAAGTCATTTCAGATACGCAGTATTTT.

The chain carries TRBV30 and TRBJ1-5; D ambiguous. This CDR3 is built from 13 residues. The V gene's germline CDR1 is GTSNPN and CDR2 SVGIG (reference sequence). Trimming shortened V by 4 bases and J by 4 bases, and 11 bases separated the two germline ends. As DNA, the CDR3 is TGTGCCTGGACGCCACATCTGAATCAGCCCCAGCATTTT. It is translated as CAWTPHLNQPQHF.

The chain uses TRBV5-4 and TRBJ2-5; possibly TRBD2 for D (6 bases). The germline V and J ends were trimmed by 5 bases and 4 bases, with 15 bases remaining between them. The CDR3 sequence is 14 residues long. Per germline, CDR1 SGHNT and CDR2 YYREEE (reference sequence). In DNA form, the CDR3 reads TGTGCCAGCAGTGGCGGGATCTCGGCAGAGACCCAGTACTTC. This codes for CASSGGISAETQYF.

The chain uses TRBV10-1 and TRBJ2-3; 13 positions agree with TRBD2. The trim removed 4 bases at V and 4 bases at J, leaving 14 bases unmatched. The germline CDR1 and CDR2 sequences are WNHNN and SYGVQD (reference sequence). The CDR3 totals 19 residues. CDR3 region: CASSGWTSGGSPTADTQYF. As DNA, the CDR3 is TGCGCCAGCAGTGGGTGGACTAGCGGGGGCTCACCAACCGCAGATACGCAGTATTTT.

The rearrangement links TRBV7-5 to TRBJ2-5. TRBV7-5 is a documented pseudogene. The CDR3 spans 17 residues. This CDR3 is CARSNTRTKCTKETQYF. The CDR3 DNA follows: TGTGCCAGAAGCAACACCCGGACCAAATGTACAAAAGAGACCCAGTACTTC.

Only a few counts were recorded for this clone. V and J are TRBV19 and TRBJ1-5; D gene unclear. The CDR3 has 14 amino acids. The V end was cut by 5 bases, the J end by 0 bases, with 8 bases between. Germline V gives CDR1 LNHDA, CDR2 SQIVND (reference sequence). The CDR3 DNA reads TGTGCCAGTAGTGCAGGTCTTAGCAATCAGCCCCAGCATTTT. Its translation: CASSAGLSNQPQHF.

This clone was observed once. The V call is TRBV28, the J call TRBJ2-1; TRBD1 aligns across 10 bases. The germline CDR1 and CDR2 sequences are MDHEN and SYDVKM. J lost 4 bases, V lost 6 bases, and 6 bases had no gene match. This CDR3 is 15 amino acids long. The CDR3 bases are TGTGCCAGCAGCGGCGACAGGGGGCTTTACAATGAGCAGTTCTTC. Translating it yields CASSGDRGLYNEQFF.

This chain links TRBV7-3 with TRBJ2-5, with 11 positions matching TRBD2. Germline V gene data show CDR1 as SGHTA and CDR2 as FQGTGA. With 2 bases clipped from V and 6 bases from J, the junction kept 8 bases outside the gene matches. This CDR3 has 16 residues. For the CDR3, the DNA is TGTGCCAGCAGCTTAGGGTTACTAGCGGGAGAAAAGACCCAGTACTTC. This gives the protein CASSLGLLAGEKTQYF.

This clone was recorded once. The chain recombines TRBV21-1 with TRBJ1-4; the tabulated D call, TRBD1, remains unverified against the DNA. TRBV21-1 is marked as a pseudogene. The CDR3 has 18 amino acids. The CDR3 DNA reads TGTGCCAGCAGCAGCCGACAGCTTAGGATGCCCAAGGGAGAAAAACTGTTTTTT. It codes for CASSSRQLRMPKGEKLFF.

The chain links TRBV18 to TRBJ2-7, with 11 bases identical to TRBD1. The J segment lost 9 bases and the V segment lost 11 bases, leaving 15 bases of the junction unmatched. CDR1 KGHSH and CDR2 LQKENI come from the germline V gene. The CDR3 length is 14 residues. This chain's CDR3 is CAGRLAGTGGWQYV. CDR3 nucleotides: TGTGCCGGAAGACTCGCGGGGACAGGGGGTTGGCAGTACGTC.

J is TRBJ1-1 and V is TRBV28; D gene ambiguous. The CDR3 totals 11 residues. The germline CDR1 and CDR2 sequences are MDHEN and SYDVKM. Deletions cut 5 bases from V and 5 bases from J, with 6 bases between. CDR3 sequence (DNA): TGTGCCAGCAGTGAGGATACTGAAGCTTTCTTT. Residues: CASSEDTEAFF.

This clone was counted once. This chain joins TRBV5-4 and TRBJ1-2; D remains unclear. Trimming removed 2 bases from V and 2 bases from J, with 10 bases in between. There are 14 residues in the CDR3. Germline lookup yields CDR1 SGHNT and CDR2 YYREEE (reference sequence). The CDR3 is CASSLYENNYGYTF. In nucleotides, the CDR3 is TGTGCCAGCAGCTTATACGAGAACAACTATGGCTACACCTTC.

This chain links TRBV9 with TRBJ2-2; no clear D. The germline V and J ends were trimmed by 0 bases and 8 bases, with 8 bases remaining between them. The V gene's germline CDR1 is SGDLS and CDR2 YYNGEE. The CDR3 totals 13 residues. The CDR3 coding sequence is TGTGCCAGCAGCGTAGAGTTTCGAGGGGAGCTGTTTTTT. Amino acid sequence: CASSVEFRGELFF. Filled out from reference TRBV9 and TRBJ2-2, the complete variable domain reads DSGVTQTPKHLITATGQRVTLRCSPRSGDLSVYWYQQSLDQGLQFLIQYYNGEERAKGNILERFSAQQFPDLHSELNLSSLELGDSALYFCASSVEFRGELFFGEGSRLTVL.

This chain uses TRBV19 with TRBJ1-2; 10 bases align to TRBD1. V gave up 6 bases and J gave up 3 bases; unmatched junction bases: 4. Germline values: CDR1 LNHDA, CDR2 SQIVND (reference sequence). The CDR3 has 14 amino acids. The CDR3 sequence is CASRTGTGDYGYTF. CDR3 sequence (DNA): TGTGCCAGTAGAACCGGGACAGGGGACTATGGCTACACCTTC.

This chain links TRBV7-9 with TRBJ1-5; no clear D gene. The V gene's germline CDR1 is SEHNR and CDR2 FQNEAQ (reference sequence). The CDR3 covers 16 residues. Between the trimmed V and J ends, which lost 1 base and 9 bases, there was a span of 19 bases. The CDR3 protein is CASSLGLSGPRWPQHF. DNA for the CDR3: TGTGCCAGCAGCTTAGGGTTGTCCGGACCGAGATGGCCCCAGCATTTT.

The chain links TRBV28 to TRBJ2-5; 7 nucleotides agree with TRBD2. Germline CDR1 MDHEN, CDR2 SYDVKM. The J segment lost 3 bases and the V segment lost 5 bases, leaving 6 bases of the junction unmatched. This CDR3 region has 14 residues. The CDR3 DNA follows: TGTGCCAGCAGTCCCATGGGGGGGGAAGAGACCCAGTACTTC. It translates to CASSPMGGEETQYF.

The chain couples TRBV7-9 to TRBJ1-4, with D perhaps matching TRBD1 (6 bases). Deletions cut 5 bases from V and 4 bases from J, with 11 bases between. Looked up from germline, CDR1 is SEHNR and CDR2 is FQNEAQ (reference sequence). This CDR3 comprises 14 residues. CDR3 amino acids: CASSLGQSNEKLFF. The CDR3 DNA reads as TGTGCCAGCAGCCTTGGACAGAGTAATGAAAAACTGTTTTTT. Full variable domain (missing parts from reference TRBV7-9 and TRBJ1-4): DTGVSQNPRHKITKRGQNVTFRCDPISEHNRLYWYRQTLGQGPEFLTYFQNEAQLEKSRLLSDRFSAERPKGSFSTLEIQRTEQGDSAMYLCASSLGQSNEKLFFGSGTQLSVL.

The V call is TRBV4-1, the J call TRBJ2-2, with 11 nucleotides matching TRBD2. The length of the CDR3 is 17 residues. V shed 2 bases and J 1 base; nucleotides not matched to a gene: 3. Germline V lookup: CDR1 MGHRA, CDR2 YSYEKL. CDR3 sequence (DNA): TGCGCCAGCAGCCAACTCACTAGCGGGAGGAACACCGGGGAGCTGTTTTTT. This sequence encodes CASSQLTSGRNTGELFF.

In regard to this clone: Other DNA sequences from this sample encode an identical CDR3 as well. The chain couples TRBV9 to TRBJ1-5; a possible D gene is TRBD1 (5 bases). V was pared by 0 bases and J by 6 bases, with 10 bases between. CDR1 is SGDLS, CDR2 YYNGEE, per germline. CDR3 length equals 14 residues. The CDR3 coding sequence is TGTGCCAGCAGCGTAGATGGGGCTGGTCAGCCCCAGCATTTT. Its translation is CASSVDGAGQPQHF.

J is TRBJ2-7 and V is TRBV10-3, with D unresolved. Germline V gene lookup returns CDR1 ENHRY and CDR2 SYGVKD. Trimming cost V 6 bases and J 3 bases, with 9 bases left between them. The CDR3 is 12 residues long. CDR3 coding DNA: TGTGCCATCAGCTCCGACGGCTACGAGCAGTACGTC. This gives the protein CAISSDGYEQYV.

The chain recombines TRBV23-1 with TRBJ1-1; D ambiguous. TRBV23-1 is placed among ORFs of uncertain function. V lost 0 bases, J lost 1 base, and 18 bases lay in between. The CDR3 length is 18 residues. CDR3 protein: CASSQSKGQEKSNTEAFF. The CDR3 DNA sequence: TGCGCCAGCAGTCAATCGAAAGGGCAGGAGAAATCGAACACTGAAGCTTTCTTT.

The V and J genes are TRBV5-1 and TRBJ1-2, with D perhaps TRBD1 (6 bases). The CDR3 covers 15 residues. V dropped 3 bases and J dropped 0 bases, with 12 bases sitting between them. Germline-derived CDR1 and CDR2 are SGHRS and YFSETQ. This chain's CDR3 is CASSSGGAANYGYTF. DNA for the CDR3: TGCGCCAGCAGCTCTGGGGGGGCAGCTAACTATGGCTACACCTTC.

V gene TRBV10-3 combines with J gene TRBJ2-1; 13 bases agree with TRBD2. This CDR3 contains 14 residues. V lost 8 bases to trimming and J lost 7 bases; unmatched junction nucleotides: 5. Germline V gene sequence: CDR1 ENHRY, CDR2 SYGVKD. For the CDR3, the DNA is TGTGCCATCGGAGGACTAGCGGGAGATAATGAGCAGTTCTTC. It is translated as CAIGGLAGDNEQFF.

The V call is TRBV28, the J call TRBJ1-4, with 7 bases matching TRBD1. CDR1 is MDHEN and CDR2 is SYDVKM in the germline V gene. V lost 10 bases to trimming and J lost 5 bases; unmatched junction nucleotides: 10. The CDR3 length is 14 residues. CDR3 loop: CANQRTGVNEKLFF. The CDR3 DNA is TGTGCCAACCAAAGGACAGGAGTGAATGAAAAACTGTTTTTT.

This sequence joins TRBV6-5 and TRBJ1-1; tentatively, D is TRBD1 (5 bases). Between the trimmed V and J ends, which lost 10 bases and 0 bases, there was a span of 12 bases. CDR3 size: 13 residues. The germline V gene has CDR1 MNHEY and CDR2 SVGAGI. For the CDR3, the DNA is TGTGCCACAAAGGGGTCCGTGAACACTGAAGCTTTCTTT. Translation: CATKGSVNTEAFF.